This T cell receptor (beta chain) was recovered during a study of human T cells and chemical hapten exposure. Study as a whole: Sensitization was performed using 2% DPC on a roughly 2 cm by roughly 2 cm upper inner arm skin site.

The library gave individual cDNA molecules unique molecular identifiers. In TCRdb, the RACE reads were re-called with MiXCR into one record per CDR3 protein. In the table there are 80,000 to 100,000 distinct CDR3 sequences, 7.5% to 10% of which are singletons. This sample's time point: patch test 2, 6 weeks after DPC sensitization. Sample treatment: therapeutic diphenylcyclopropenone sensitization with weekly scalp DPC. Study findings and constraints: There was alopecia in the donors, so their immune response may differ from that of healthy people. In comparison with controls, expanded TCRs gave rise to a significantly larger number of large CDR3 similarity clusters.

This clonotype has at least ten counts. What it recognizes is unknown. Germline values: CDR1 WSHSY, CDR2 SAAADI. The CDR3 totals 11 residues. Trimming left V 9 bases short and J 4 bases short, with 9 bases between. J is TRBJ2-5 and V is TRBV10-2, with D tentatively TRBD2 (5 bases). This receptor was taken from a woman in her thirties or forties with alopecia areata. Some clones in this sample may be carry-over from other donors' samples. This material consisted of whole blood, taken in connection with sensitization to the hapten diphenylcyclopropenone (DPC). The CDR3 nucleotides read TGCGCCAGGGCCGAGGGAGAGACCCAGTACTTC. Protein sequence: CARAEGETQYF.